This passage covers 15 T cell receptor beta chains from one sample sequenced in a study of blood T cell repertoires in COVID-19 (dated by TCRdb to about 2020). Libraries came from the immunoSEQ multiplex PCR assay. This is the immuneACCESS table as TCRdb keeps it, with only in-frame sequences that have V and J called. A part of the clones is gone; compared with another copy, unresolved V genes explain less than half, and the rest is unexplained. Counted in this sample were around 620,000 clones; more than 80% of them appeared once. The ten largest clones represent about 0.24% of the sample. The sequenced material came from peripheral blood. The receptor set was obtained from a woman younger than 35 with acute or convalescent COVID-19.

The chain carries TRBV4-1 and TRBJ1-2; D is undetermined. Trimming pared 0 bases from V and 1 base from J, leaving 9 bases between. The CDR3 has 15 amino acids. Germline V gene lookup returns CDR1 MGHRA and CDR2 YSYEKL. CDR3 residues: CASSQDPWLNYGYTF. CDR3 DNA: TGCGCCAGCAGCCAAGATCCTTGGCTTAACTATGGCTACACCTTC.

V and J are TRBV9 and TRBJ2-1; 8 bases are shared with TRBD2. The CDR3 length is 16 residues. Germline V gene lookup returns CDR1 SGDLS and CDR2 YYNGEE. V lost 0 bases to trimming and J lost 3 bases; unmatched junction nucleotides: 5. The chain's CDR3 is CASSVEGAGDYNEQFF. CDR3 DNA sequence: TGTGCCAGCAGCGTAGAGGGAGCGGGGGACTACAATGAGCAGTTCTTC.

This chain links TRBV7-3 with TRBJ2-7, with a possible D match to TRBD2 (7 bases). V gave up 3 bases and J gave up 4 bases, with 16 bases separating them. Germline CDR1 SGHTA, CDR2 FQGTGA. The CDR3 extends over 15 amino acids. The DNA for the CDR3 is TGTGCCAGCAGCTTGTCCCCCGGGGGGCCGTACGAGCAGTACTTC. Encoded protein: CASSLSPGGPYEQYF.

The chain joins TRBV4-1 to TRBJ2-2, with 15 bases fitting TRBD2. Germline CDR1 reads MGHRA; CDR2 reads YSYEKL. CDR3 length: 19 amino acids. With 0 bases clipped from V and 9 bases from J, the junction kept 11 bases outside the gene matches. The CDR3 DNA is TGCGCCAGCAGCCAAGAGAGGACTAGCGGGGGGGCGAGGGGTAGGGAGCTGTTTTTT. It specifies CASSQERTSGGARGRELFF.

V usage is TRBV5-1 and J usage is TRBJ1-6; D is unclear. The ends were cut back, 4 bases at V and 0 bases at J, with 5 bases in the middle. Germline lookup yields CDR1 SGHRS and CDR2 YFSETQ. CDR3 length: 14 residues. The CDR3 DNA sequence: TGCGCCAGCAGCCTTAGCTCCTATAATTCACCCCTCCACTTT. It is translated as CASSLSSYNSPLHF.

The chain links TRBV6-4 to TRBJ1-6; TRBD1 might be the D (6 bases). Trimming pared 3 bases from V and 8 bases from J, leaving 11 bases between. The CDR3 covers 14 residues. CDR1 is MRHNA, CDR2 SNTAGT, per germline. Here the CDR3 DNA reads TGTGCCAGCAGTGAGGTCAGGGGCCATTCACCCCTCCACTTT. This encodes CASSEVRGHSPLHF.

This chain joins TRBV5-6 and TRBJ1-2; 8 bases are shared with TRBD1. V was pared by 6 bases and J by 7 bases, with 14 bases of the junction left unmatched. The CDR3 runs 15 residues. The germline gives CDR1 SGHDT, CDR2 YYEEEE. The CDR3 reads CASTKKDRVLPGYTF. CDR3 coding DNA: TGTGCCAGCACCAAAAAGGACAGGGTCCTACCTGGCTACACCTTC.

V usage is TRBV9 and J usage is TRBJ1-1; D gene uncertain. V lost 0 bases to trimming and J lost 5 bases, with 14 bases between them. The CDR3 spans 15 residues. Germline CDR1 is SGDLS and CDR2 is YYNGEE. The CDR3 region has the DNA TGTGCCAGCAGCGTAGCTGTCCCCGGGAGAACTGAAGCTTTCTTT. It is translated as CASSVAVPGRTEAFF. Filled out from reference TRBV9 and TRBJ1-1, the complete variable domain reads DSGVTQTPKHLITATGQRVTLRCSPRSGDLSVYWYQQSLDQGLQFLIQYYNGEERAKGNILERFSAQQFPDLHSELNLSSLELGDSALYFCASSVAVPGRTEAFFGQGTRLTVV.

The chain recombines TRBV28 with TRBJ1-4; 8 bases match TRBD1. This CDR3 region has 16 residues. Germline V gene data show CDR1 as MDHEN and CDR2 as SYDVKM. V was pared by 5 bases and J by 1 base, with 6 bases of the junction left unmatched. Here the CDR3 reads CASSRDRGGTNEKLFF. The DNA of the CDR3 is TGTGCCAGCAGTAGAGACAGGGGAGGAACTAATGAAAAACTGTTTTTT. The full variable domain, in which reference TRBV28 and TRBJ1-4 provide the parts outside the CDR3, is DVKVTQSSRYLVKRTGEKVFLECVQDMDHENMFWYRQDPGLGLRLIYFSYDVKMKEKGDIPEGYSVSREKKERFSLILESASTNQTSMYLCASSRDRGGTNEKLFFGSGTQLSVL.

This sequence joins TRBV7-8 and TRBJ2-3, with 7 bases fitting TRBD2. Germline assignment: CDR1 SGHVS and CDR2 FQNEAQ. This CDR3 has 13 amino acids. Trimming at V came to 5 bases and at J to 11 bases, leaving 10 bases not matched to a gene. The CDR3: CASSPGTILGQYF. CDR3 bases: TGTGCCAGCAGCCCAGGGACTATCCTTGGGCAGTATTTT. The full variable domain, with the rest looked up from reference TRBV7-8 and TRBJ2-3, is GAGVSQSPRYKVAKRGQDVALRCDPISGHVSLFWYQQALGQGPEFLTYFQNEAQLDKSGLPSDRFFAERPEGSVSTLKIQRTQQEDSAVYLCASSPGTILGQYFGPGTRLTVL.

The chain employs TRBV27 and TRBJ1-2; TRBD1 agrees at 10 bases. The germline CDR1 and CDR2 sequences are MNHEY and SMNVEV (reference sequence). The CDR3 is 15 residues long. The trim removed 3 bases at V and 4 bases at J, leaving 5 bases unmatched. CDR3 DNA sequence: TGTGCCAGCAGTTTGATGGGACAGGGGTCCTATGGCTACACCTTC. Protein: CASSLMGQGSYGYTF.

The chain couples TRBV30 to TRBJ1-5; perhaps TRBD1 as D (5 bases). CDR3 length equals 16 residues. Trimming cost V 2 bases and J 4 bases, with 18 bases left between them. The germline gives CDR1 GTSNPN, CDR2 SVGIG (reference sequence). This chain's CDR3 is CAWSPAGRGWNQPQHF. The CDR3 region has the DNA TGTGCCTGGAGTCCCGCTGGTAGGGGTTGGAATCAGCCCCAGCATTTT.

The chain employs TRBV5-1 and TRBJ2-1; TRBD2 matches at 8 bases. The V gene's germline CDR1 is SGHRS and CDR2 YFSETQ. J was trimmed by 0 bases and V by 5 bases; bases with no gene match: 7. The CDR3 covers 16 residues. CDR3 sequence (DNA): TGCGCCAGCAGTTTGAGCGGGGGCCGCTCCTACAATGAGCAGTTCTTC. It translates to CASSLSGGRSYNEQFF.

V gene TRBV19 combines with J gene TRBJ2-3; D uncertain. This CDR3 region has 13 residues. Germline V lookup: CDR1 LNHDA, CDR2 SQIVND (reference sequence). The V gene lost 3 bases and the J gene lost 4 bases, with 8 bases spanning the gap. The CDR3 sequence: CASSIGSADTQYF. In DNA form, the CDR3 reads TGTGCCAGTAGTATCGGGTCAGCAGATACGCAGTATTTT.

V gene TRBV19 combines with J gene TRBJ1-2; D gene ambiguous. Trimming removed 6 bases from V and 4 bases from J, with 9 bases in between. The CDR3 spans 12 residues. Germline V gene sequence: CDR1 LNHDA, CDR2 SQIVND (reference sequence). CDR3 nucleotide sequence: TGTGCCAGTAGCATGAGAACCTATGGCTACACCTTC. Amino acid sequence: CASSMRTYGYTF.